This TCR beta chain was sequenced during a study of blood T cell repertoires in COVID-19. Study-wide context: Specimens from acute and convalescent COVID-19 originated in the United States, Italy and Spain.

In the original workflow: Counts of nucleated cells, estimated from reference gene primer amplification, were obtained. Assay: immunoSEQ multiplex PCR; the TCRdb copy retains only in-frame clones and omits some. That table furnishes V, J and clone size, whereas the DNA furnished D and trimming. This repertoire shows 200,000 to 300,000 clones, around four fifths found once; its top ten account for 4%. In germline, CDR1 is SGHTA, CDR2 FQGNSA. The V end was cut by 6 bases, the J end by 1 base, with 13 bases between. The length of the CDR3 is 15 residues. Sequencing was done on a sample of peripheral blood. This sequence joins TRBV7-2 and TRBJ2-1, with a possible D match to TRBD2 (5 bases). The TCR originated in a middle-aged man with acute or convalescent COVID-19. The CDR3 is CASRQGLLSYNEQFF. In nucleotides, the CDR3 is TGTGCCAGCAGGCAAGGACTTTTGTCCTACAATGAGCAGTTCTTC.